This T cell receptor beta chain derives from a study of CD8+ T cells in alopecia areata. With respect to this clone: Other DNA sequences in the sample encode the same CDR3.

As the sequencing template, cDNA was produced by extracting RNA and reverse transcribing it. Generated by immunoSEQ multiplex PCR, the TCRdb table keeps only in-frame clones and is missing some. The top ten clones hold around 15% of a sample with about 180,000 clones, roughly 50% of them seen once. The germline V and J ends were trimmed by 3 bases and 1 base, with 1 base remaining between them. The CDR3 sequence is 11 residues long. Germline CDR1 SGHRS, CDR2 YFSETQ. Treatment noted: oral pan-JAK inhibitor, 5-10 mg twice daily. The chain carries TRBV5-1 and TRBJ2-5; D unresolved. This TCR was sampled from a human donor with alopecia areata. The starting material was CD4+ T cells sorted from blood, obtained between weeks 55 and 70, from a patient treated with tofacitinib. As DNA, the CDR3 is TGCGCCAGCAGCTCCCAAGAGACCCAGTACTTC. Protein product: CASSSQETQYF.